A selection of T cell receptor beta chains follows, all from one sample in a study of T-cell memory formation after mild COVID-19. Each CDR3 protein is one row after TCRdb ran MiXCR on the 5' RACE reads. The sample lists 150,000 or so distinct CDR3 sequences; under 30% were seen once. Sequencing was done on a sample of PBMCs or a T cell subset sorted from them (not recorded which). These receptor sequences come from an adult woman who had mild COVID-19 (a few samples of this study predate the infection). Cell type and time point are not known. Both conserved end residues are part of each CDR3. The D gene is left open where the match is weak.

V: TRBV11-1; J: TRBJ1-1; D: NA; CDR3: CASSLGRQRGTEAFF
V: TRBV12-3/TRBV12-4; J: TRBJ1-1; D: NA; CDR3: CASSPNLGGWTEAFF
V: TRBV29-1; J: TRBJ2-2; D: NA; CDR3: CSATRAGGYSGELFF
V: TRBV7-6; J: TRBJ1-1; D: NA; CDR3: CASSNSPDLNTEAFF
V: TRBV12-3/TRBV12-4; J: TRBJ2-5; D: NA; CDR3: CASSPVVTAKETQYF
V: TRBV5-8; J: TRBJ2-3; D: NA; CDR3: CASSQVPGSTDTQYF
V: TRBV6-4; J: TRBJ2-1; D: TRBD2; CDR3: CASSRRLAENEQFF
V: TRBV4-3; J: TRBJ2-3; D: NA; CDR3: CASSQEHGGTDTQYF
V: TRBV7-3; J: TRBJ2-7; D: TRBD2; CDR3: CASSLNLAGGPYEQYF
V: TRBV12-3/TRBV12-4; J: TRBJ1-3; D: NA; CDR3: CASSPTGGSGNTIYF
V: TRBV6-5; J: TRBJ1-1; D: NA; CDR3: CATTNGGGTEAFF
V: TRBV7-6; J: TRBJ2-5; D: NA; CDR3: CASRFFAQGKETQYF
V: TRBV6-2/TRBV6-3; J: TRBJ2-2; D: NA; CDR3: CASSYFKLWTGELFF
V: TRBV12-3/TRBV12-4; J: TRBJ2-1; D: NA; CDR3: CATGNEQFF
V: TRBV9; J: TRBJ2-5; D: NA; CDR3: CASSVTDSRQETQYF
V: TRBV30; J: TRBJ2-1; D: NA; CDR3: CAWSVDGYNEQFF
V: TRBV29-1; J: TRBJ1-2; D: NA; CDR3: CSVELPTLEYGYTF
V: TRBV20-1; J: TRBJ1-2; D: NA; CDR3: CSAQSEVPAAYGYTF
V: TRBV15; J: TRBJ2-3; D: TRBD2; CDR3: CATSREISGGLGDTQYF
V: TRBV4-1; J: TRBJ2-7; D: NA; CDR3: CASSQGIASYEQYF
V: TRBV6-2/TRBV6-3; J: TRBJ1-5; D: NA; CDR3: CASSYSVDSQPQHF
V: TRBV5-1; J: TRBJ2-1; D: NA; CDR3: CASSWGAGSVAYNEQFF
V: TRBV18; J: TRBJ2-3; D: TRBD1; CDR3: CASSPGQGSTDTQYF
V: TRBV24-1; J: TRBJ1-2; D: TRBD1; CDR3: CATSESGTGTGYGYTF
V: TRBV5-1; J: TRBJ2-6; D: TRBD1; CDR3: CASSLVYWTGAGANVLTF
V: TRBV14; J: TRBJ2-1; D: NA; CDR3: CASSQVSGSSYNEQFF
V: TRBV27; J: TRBJ2-7; D: NA; CDR3: CASTGASASYEQYF
V: TRBV27; J: TRBJ2-1; D: NA; CDR3: CASSQWTTGEGEQFF
V: TRBV7-9; J: TRBJ2-1; D: NA; CDR3: CASRMPGPHTNEQFF
V: TRBV2; J: TRBJ2-1; D: NA; CDR3: CARQLGLGVLYNEQFF
V: TRBV12-3/TRBV12-4; J: TRBJ2-7; D: NA; CDR3: CASSQGGGAEQYF
V: TRBV9; J: TRBJ2-7; D: NA; CDR3: CASSVGNSAYEQYF
V: TRBV4-1; J: TRBJ2-3; D: TRBD2; CDR3: CASSQVRGGDTQYF
V: TRBV7-6; J: TRBJ1-2; D: NA; CDR3: CASSLFSGEDAPLSGYGYTF
V: TRBV7-8; J: TRBJ1-5; D: NA; CDR3: CASSFGNQGSGQPQHF
V: TRBV12-3/TRBV12-4; J: TRBJ1-5; D: NA; CDR3: CASSLTWQPQHF
V: TRBV4-1; J: TRBJ1-1; D: NA; CDR3: CASSQVEIGASTEAFF
V: TRBV7-9; J: TRBJ2-5; D: NA; CDR3: CASSLAGAQETQYF
V: TRBV9; J: TRBJ1-2; D: NA; CDR3: CASSVVPTNYGYTF
V: TRBV20-1; J: TRBJ2-7; D: NA; CDR3: CSASGLAYEQYF
V: TRBV12-3/TRBV12-4; J: TRBJ2-5; D: TRBD2; CDR3: CASSTTRGEETQYF
V: TRBV7-9; J: TRBJ2-3; D: TRBD2; CDR3: CASSSRLAGASTDTQYF